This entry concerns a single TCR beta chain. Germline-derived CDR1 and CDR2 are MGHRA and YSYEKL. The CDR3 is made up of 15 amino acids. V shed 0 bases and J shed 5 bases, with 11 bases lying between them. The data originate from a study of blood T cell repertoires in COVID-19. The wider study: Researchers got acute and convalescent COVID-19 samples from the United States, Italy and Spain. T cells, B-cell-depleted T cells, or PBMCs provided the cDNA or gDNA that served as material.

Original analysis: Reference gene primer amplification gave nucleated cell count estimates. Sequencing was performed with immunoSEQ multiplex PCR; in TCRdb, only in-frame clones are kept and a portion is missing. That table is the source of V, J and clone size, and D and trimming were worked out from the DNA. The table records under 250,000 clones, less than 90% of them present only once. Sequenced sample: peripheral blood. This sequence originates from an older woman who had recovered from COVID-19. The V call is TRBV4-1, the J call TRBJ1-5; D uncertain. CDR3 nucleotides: TGCGCCAGCAGCCAAGATCCCCCAGGATATCAGCCCCAGCATTTT. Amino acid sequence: CASSQDPPGYQPQHF.